The next 11 T cell receptor beta chains were all read from a single sample in a study of blood T cell repertoires in COVID-19. TCRdb's copy holds only in-frame clones and misses some; the assay was immunoSEQ multiplex PCR. This table holds around 130,000 clones, 84% found once. The sequenced material came from PBMCs or T cells enriched from blood (not recorded which). All receptors derive from a man aged 35 to 55 with acute COVID-19.

This CDR3 is CASSSTPQGTPEAFF. The DNA of the CDR3 is TGTGCCAGCAGTTCTACCCCACAGGGGACCCCTGAAGCTTTCTTT. The chain is built from TRBV28 and TRBJ1-1, with 7 bases matching TRBD1. Per the germline V gene, CDR1 is MDHEN and CDR2 is SYDVKM. The junction had 11 bases not matched to a gene; V was cut back by 4 bases and J by 6 bases. This CDR3 is built from 15 residues.

The rearrangement links TRBV6-5 to TRBJ2-3; D is possibly TRBD1 (6 bases). The CDR3 consists of 16 residues. V shed 4 bases and J shed 0 bases, with 14 bases lying between them. Germline assignment: CDR1 MNHEY and CDR2 SVGAGI. The CDR3 DNA is TGTGCCAGCAGTTCACCCAGGGGCCTTAGCACAGATACGCAGTATTTT. Its protein is CASSSPRGLSTDTQYF.

V gene TRBV13 combines with J gene TRBJ1-2; D unclear. Germline values: CDR1 PRHDT, CDR2 FYEKMQ (reference sequence). Deletions cut 7 bases from V and 7 bases from J, with 22 bases between. The CDR3 sequence is 15 residues long. The CDR3 DNA sequence: TGTGCCAGCACCCAAGATCTCGGGGAGTCGGGTGGCTACACCTTC. It encodes CASTQDLGESGGYTF.

The chain is built from TRBV28 and TRBJ2-7; a weak D match, TRBD2 (6 bases). Germline V gene data show CDR1 as MDHEN and CDR2 as SYDVKM. Deletions cut 8 bases from V and 4 bases from J, with 24 bases between. The CDR3 runs 16 residues. CDR3 DNA: TGTGCCAGCGGGACCTCACCGGGACTTACAGTATACGAGCAGTACTTC. Amino acid sequence: CASGTSPGLTVYEQYF.

The gene calls are TRBV19 and TRBJ2-1; 9 bases fit TRBD1. The V gene's germline CDR1 is LNHDA and CDR2 SQIVND (reference sequence). This CDR3 is 19 amino acids long. V dropped 8 bases and J dropped 0; count of bases not matched to a gene: 17. The CDR3, as DNA: TGTGCCAGTCGTTTCCAGGGACAGGGAGTTGGTAGCTCCTACAATGAGCAGTTCTTC. Translation: CASRFQGQGVGSSYNEQFF.

The chain is built from TRBV11-2 and TRBJ2-1; D unclear. Trimming pared 5 bases from V and 8 bases from J, leaving 13 bases between. Germline V CDR1 and CDR2: SGHAT, FQNNGV. CDR3 length equals 13 residues. CDR3 nucleotide sequence: TGTGCCAGCAGCCCCCAACTAAAGGATGAGCAGTTCTTC. Translating it yields CASSPQLKDEQFF.

The V gene is TRBV7-9, the J gene TRBJ2-7; TRBD1 is a possible D gene (6 bases). Trimming removed 5 bases from V and 4 bases from J, with 15 bases in between. This CDR3 comprises 14 residues. CDR1 is SEHNR and CDR2 is FQNEAQ in the germline V gene (reference sequence). This chain's CDR3 is CASSPTGRGYEQYF. The CDR3 nucleotides are TGTGCCAGCAGCCCCACAGGGCGAGGATACGAGCAGTACTTC.

The chain has TRBV10-3 and TRBJ1-4, with 7 bases that match TRBD1. CDR3 length: 15 amino acids. The germline gives CDR1 ENHRY, CDR2 SYGVKD. V was clipped by 5 bases and J by 0 bases; unmatched bases: 3. CDR3 coding DNA: TGTGCCATCAGTCAGGGGGGAACAACTAATGAAAAACTGTTTTTT. Translating it yields CAISQGGTTNEKLFF.

There are a few counts of this clone. The J gene is TRBJ2-1, the V gene TRBV10-1; the match to TRBD2 covers 9 bases. The J segment lost 4 bases and the V segment lost 4 bases, leaving 5 bases of the junction unmatched. This CDR3 has 15 residues. From germline, CDR1 is WNHNN and CDR2 SYGVQD (reference sequence). CDR3 sequence: CASSGASGDYNEQFF. CDR3 DNA: TGCGCCAGCAGTGGGGCTAGCGGGGATTACAATGAGCAGTTCTTC.

The chain links TRBV11-2 to TRBJ2-5; TRBD2 agrees at 10 bases. Germline loops: CDR1 SGHAT, CDR2 FQNNGV. The CDR3 loop spans 17 amino acids. Germline trimming cut 5 bases from V and 1 base from J; bases unmatched to any gene: 10. The CDR3 spells CASSPRLAGGLQETQYF. CDR3 nucleotides: TGTGCCAGCAGCCCTAGGTTAGCGGGGGGCCTCCAAGAGACCCAGTACTTC.

J is TRBJ1-5 and V is TRBV2; D not certain. Trimming removed 6 bases from V and 4 bases from J, with 19 bases in between. CDR3 length: 16 amino acids. Per germline, CDR1 SNHLY and CDR2 FYNNEI. The DNA of the CDR3 is TGTGCCAGCAGGGAGGGAGTGGCCGGGCCGAATCAGCCCCAGCATTTT. It yields the protein CASREGVAGPNQPQHF.